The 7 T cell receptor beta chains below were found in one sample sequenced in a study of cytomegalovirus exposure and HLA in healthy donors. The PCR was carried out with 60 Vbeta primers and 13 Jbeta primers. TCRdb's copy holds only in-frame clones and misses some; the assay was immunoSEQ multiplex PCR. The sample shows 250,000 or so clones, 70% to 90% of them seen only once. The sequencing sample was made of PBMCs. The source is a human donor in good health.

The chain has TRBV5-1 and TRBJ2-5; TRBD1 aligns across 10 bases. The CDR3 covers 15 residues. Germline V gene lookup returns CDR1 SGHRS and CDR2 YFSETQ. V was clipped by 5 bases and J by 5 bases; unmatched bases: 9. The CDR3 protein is CASRKTGGSGETQYF. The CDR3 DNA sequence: TGCGCCAGCAGAAAGACAGGGGGCTCGGGGGAGACCCAGTACTTC.

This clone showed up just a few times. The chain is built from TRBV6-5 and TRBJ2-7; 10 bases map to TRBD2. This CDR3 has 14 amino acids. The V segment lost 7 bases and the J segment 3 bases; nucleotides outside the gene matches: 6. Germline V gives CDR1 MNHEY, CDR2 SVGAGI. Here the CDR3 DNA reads TGTGCCAGCAATCCCGGGACTAGCGACTACGAGCAGTACTTC. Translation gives CASNPGTSDYEQYF.

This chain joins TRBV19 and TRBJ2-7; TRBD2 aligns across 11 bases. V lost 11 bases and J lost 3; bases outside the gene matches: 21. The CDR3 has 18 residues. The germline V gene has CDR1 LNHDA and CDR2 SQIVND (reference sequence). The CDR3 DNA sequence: TGTGCCGACAGACCCAGTTATCCGGGACTAGCGGCGAACTACGAGCAGTACTTC. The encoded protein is CADRPSYPGLAANYEQYF. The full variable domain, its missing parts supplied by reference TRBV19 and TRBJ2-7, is DGGITQSPKYLFRKEGQNVTLSCEQNLNHDAMYWYRQDPGQGLRLIYYSQIVNDFQKGDIAEGYSVSREKKESFPLTVTSAQKNPTAFYLCADRPSYPGLAANYEQYFGPGTRLTVT.

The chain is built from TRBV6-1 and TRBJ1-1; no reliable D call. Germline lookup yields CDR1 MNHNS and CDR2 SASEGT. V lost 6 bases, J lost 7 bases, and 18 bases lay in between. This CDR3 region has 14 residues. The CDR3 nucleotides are TGTGCCAGCAGCCCCCAATGGAGCGGCTTTGAAGCTTTCTTT. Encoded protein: CASSPQWSGFEAFF.

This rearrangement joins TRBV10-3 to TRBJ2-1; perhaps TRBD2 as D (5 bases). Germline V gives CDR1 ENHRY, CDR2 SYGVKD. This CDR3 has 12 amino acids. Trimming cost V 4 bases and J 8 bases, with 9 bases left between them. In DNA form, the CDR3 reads TGTGCCATCAGTGGGCTCGGGGATGAGCAGTTCTTC. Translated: CAISGLGDEQFF.

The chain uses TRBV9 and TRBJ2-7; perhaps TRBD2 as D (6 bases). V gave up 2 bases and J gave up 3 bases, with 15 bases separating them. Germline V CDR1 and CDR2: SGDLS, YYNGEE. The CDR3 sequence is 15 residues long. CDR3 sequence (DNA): TGTGCCAGCAGCGTCCGTGGTGGACTAAGCTACGAGCAGTACTTC. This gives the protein CASSVRGGLSYEQYF.

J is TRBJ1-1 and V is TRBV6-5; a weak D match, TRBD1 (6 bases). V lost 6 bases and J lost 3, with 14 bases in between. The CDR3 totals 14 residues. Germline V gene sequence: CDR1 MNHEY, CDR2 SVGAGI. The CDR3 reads CASRQQGLDTEAFF. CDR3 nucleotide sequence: TGTGCCAGCAGACAGCAGGGGTTAGACACTGAAGCTTTCTTT.